One sample yielded the 21 T cell receptor beta chains listed below, sequenced in a study of blood T cell repertoires in COVID-19. Here immunoSEQ multiplex PCR was the method, and the copy in TCRdb shows in-frame clones only, minus some. Among some 150,000 clones listed, about four fifths were seen once. Sequenced material: PBMCs or T cells enriched from blood (not recorded which). These receptors were obtained from a man over 45 who had recovered from COVID-19.

V usage is TRBV4-3 and J usage is TRBJ1-2, with D unclear. This CDR3 spans 14 amino acids. Germline CDR1 is LGHNA and CDR2 is YSLEER. V gave up 0 bases and J gave up 2 bases, with 7 bases separating them. CDR3 residues: CASSQDTSNYGYTF. The DNA of the CDR3 is TGCGCCAGCAGCCAAGATACTTCGAACTATGGCTACACCTTC.

The V call is TRBV7-9, the J call TRBJ2-7; D gene ambiguous. The length of the CDR3 is 14 residues. Germline lookup yields CDR1 SEHNR and CDR2 FQNEAQ (reference sequence). V lost 5 bases and J 1 base, leaving 12 bases between the germline ends. As DNA, the CDR3 is TGTGCCAGCAGCCCCTCTGGCGGTTCCTACGAGCAGTACTTC. Translation gives CASSPSGGSYEQYF.

This clone was recorded a few times. V usage is TRBV7-9 and J usage is TRBJ2-3, with D unresolved. Trimming removed 3 bases at V and 0 bases at J, with 7 bases between. The CDR3 extends over 14 amino acids. Germline CDR1 is SEHNR and CDR2 is FQNEAQ (reference sequence). The CDR3 spells CASSFSTSTDTQYF. CDR3 in DNA: TGTGCCAGCAGCTTTTCGACAAGCACAGATACGCAGTATTTT.

J is TRBJ1-2 and V is TRBV6-5; 7 bases align to TRBD1. This CDR3 contains 14 residues. Germline V lookup: CDR1 MNHEY, CDR2 SVGAGI. With V trimmed by 8 bases and J by 6 bases, 12 bases remained unmatched. CDR3 loop: CASRLTGRSDGYTF. The CDR3 coding sequence is TGTGCCAGCCGATTGACAGGGAGATCCGATGGCTACACCTTC.

This chain links TRBV13 with TRBJ2-7, with 8 positions matching TRBD2. V lost 1 base, J lost 3 bases, and 8 bases stayed unmatched. The CDR3 spans 16 residues. The germline V gene encodes CDR1 PRHDT and CDR2 FYEKMQ (reference sequence). DNA for the CDR3: TGTGCCAGCAGCTTAGCGGCCGGTGCGGGGGGCTACGAGCAGTACTTC. This encodes CASSLAAGAGGYEQYF.

The V gene is TRBV27, the J gene TRBJ1-2; D perhaps matches TRBD1 (6 bases). V was clipped by 5 bases and J by 6 bases, with 19 bases between them. Germline V gene data show CDR1 as MNHEY and CDR2 as SMNVEV (reference sequence). The CDR3 runs 15 residues. CDR3 sequence reads: CASSNYRERLDGYTF. The CDR3 region has the DNA TGTGCCAGCAGTAATTACAGGGAGAGGCTGGATGGCTACACCTTC.

This clone was recorded only once. The V call is TRBV30, the J call TRBJ1-1; 8 positions match TRBD1. The CDR3 totals 13 residues. Losses at the gene ends were 3 bases for V and 6 bases for J; bases not matched to a gene: 6. Germline assignment: CDR1 GTSNPN and CDR2 SVGIG (reference sequence). CDR3 nucleotide sequence: TGTGCCTGGAGCAATTACAGGGGGGCTGAAGCTTTCTTT. Protein sequence: CAWSNYRGAEAFF.

The chain links TRBV10-2 to TRBJ2-1, with a weak D call TRBD1 (6 bases). The CDR3 has 15 residues. V lost 4 bases and J 0 bases, leaving 10 bases between the germline ends. The germline gives CDR1 WSHSY, CDR2 SAAADI. The CDR3 region has the DNA TGCGCCAGCAGTGCCGGACAGACCTCCTACAATGAGCAGTTCTTC. This gives the protein CASSAGQTSYNEQFF.

In DNA, the CDR3 is TGCGCCAGCAGCCAAGATTTTGAGGGGGCGAGAGGCTACACCTTC. Protein product: CASSQDFEGARGYTF. V usage is TRBV4-3 and J usage is TRBJ1-2, with 7 bases matching TRBD1. Germline CDR1 reads LGHNA; CDR2 reads YSLEER. The V gene end was trimmed by 0 bases and the J gene end by 8 bases; junction bases not matched to a gene: 9. The CDR3 extends over 15 amino acids.

This chain connects TRBV27 to TRBJ2-7, with 10 bases identical to TRBD2. Per germline, CDR1 MNHEY and CDR2 SMNVEV (reference sequence). The CDR3 has 14 amino acids. V gave up 5 bases and J gave up 3 bases; unmatched junction bases: 4. CDR3 region: CASSLSGGIYEQYF. The CDR3 DNA is TGTGCCAGCAGTCTTAGCGGGGGGATCTACGAGCAGTACTTC.

The gene calls are TRBV30 and TRBJ2-7, with D tentatively TRBD1 (6 bases). V was cut by 3 bases and J by 1 base, with 10 bases left in between. The germline V gene has CDR1 GTSNPN and CDR2 SVGIG (reference sequence). This CDR3 has 13 amino acids. The CDR3 sequence: CAWRDRPSYEQYF. The DNA of the CDR3 is TGTGCCTGGAGGGACAGACCTTCCTACGAGCAGTACTTC.

The chain is built from TRBV7-2 and TRBJ2-5, with 8 bases lining up with TRBD2. The CDR3 runs to 14 residues. Germline V gene sequence: CDR1 SGHTA, CDR2 FQGNSA. V dropped 5 bases and J dropped 4; count of bases not matched to a gene: 6. This CDR3 reads CASSQNGGGETQYF. CDR3 nucleotide sequence: TGTGCCAGCAGCCAAAACGGGGGGGGAGAGACCCAGTACTTC.

The chain couples TRBV7-8 to TRBJ1-1; no clear D. CDR1 is SGHVS, CDR2 FQNEAQ, per germline. The CDR3 is made up of 13 amino acids. Trimming shortened V by 0 bases and J by 5 bases, and 7 bases separated the two germline ends. The CDR3 loop reads CASSLAGRTEAFF. Here the CDR3 DNA reads TGTGCCAGCAGCTTAGCAGGGAGAACTGAAGCTTTCTTT.

The V call is TRBV28, the J call TRBJ2-1; 10 bases are a match to TRBD2. Trimming took 8 bases from V and 8 from J; bases not matched to a gene: 6. Germline V gene sequence: CDR1 MDHEN, CDR2 SYDVKM. The CDR3 is made up of 13 amino acids. Here the CDR3 DNA reads TGTGCCAGCCACCTAGCGGGGGAAGATGAGCAGTTCTTC. Its protein product is CASHLAGEDEQFF.

The genes are TRBV4-3 and TRBJ2-7; no firm D call. Germline assignment: CDR1 LGHNA and CDR2 YSLEER. V lost 0 bases, J lost 0 bases, and 12 bases lay in between. This CDR3 is built from 16 residues. The CDR3 DNA follows: TGCGCCAGCAGCCAAGAAGTCCTACTTAGCTCCTACGAGCAGTACTTC. Residues: CASSQEVLLSSYEQYF.

The CDR3 sequence: CASSHRGSSGNTIYF. The CDR3 bases are TGTGCCAGCAGCCACAGGGGTTCGTCTGGAAACACCATATATTTT. The rearrangement uses TRBV14 and TRBJ1-3; D might be TRBD1 (6 bases). Germline CDR1 is SGHDN and CDR2 is FVKESK. V lost 3 bases to trimming and J lost 1 base, with 10 bases between them. This CDR3 region has 15 residues.

The chain recombines TRBV28 with TRBJ1-1, with TRBD1 identical over 8 bases. This CDR3 spans 16 amino acids. V lost 5 bases, J lost 3 bases, and 11 bases stayed unmatched. Germline CDR1 and CDR2: MDHEN and SYDVKM. The CDR3 bases are TGTGCCAGCAGTCGGGGGCCGGGACAGGTGCACACTGAAGCTTTCTTT. This translates into CASSRGPGQVHTEAFF.

The chain has TRBV28 and TRBJ2-3; 7 bases map to TRBD1. J was trimmed by 9 bases and V by 2 bases; bases with no gene match: 2. Germline V lookup: CDR1 MDHEN, CDR2 SYDVKM. The CDR3 spans 12 residues. The DNA for the CDR3 is TGTGCCAGCAGTTTACTACAGGGGACGCAGTATTTT. This translates into CASSLLQGTQYF.

The chain links TRBV2 to TRBJ1-5; no firm D call. Germline V gives CDR1 SNHLY, CDR2 FYNNEI. V was pared by 6 bases and J by 3 bases, with 15 bases between. The CDR3 is made up of 15 amino acids. The CDR3 region is CASSRALAINQPQHF. The CDR3 DNA reads as TGTGCCAGCAGCCGGGCCCTAGCAATCAATCAGCCCCAGCATTTT. The full variable domain, its missing parts supplied by reference TRBV2 and TRBJ1-5, is EPEVTQTPSHQVTQMGQEVILRCVPISNHLYFYWYRQILGQKVEFLVSFYNNEISEKSEIFDDQFSVERPDGSNFTLKIRSTKLEDSAMYFCASSRALAINQPQHFGDGTRLSIL.

This clone came up once. Within the sample, other DNA sequences also encode this same CDR3. The chain links TRBV12-3 or TRBV12-4 to TRBJ1-2; D is undetermined. V lost 3 bases and J 2 bases, leaving 7 bases between the germline ends. The CDR3 is made up of 13 amino acids. CDR3 loop: CASSFEGNYGYTF. CDR3 DNA sequence: TGTGCCAGCAGTTTTGAGGGAAACTATGGCTACACCTTC.

This clone has more than one count but fewer than ten. The CDR3, as DNA: TGTGCCAGTACCGAAGGGGTCTCTGGGGCCAACGTCCTGACTTTC. Encoded protein: CASTEGVSGANVLTF. V usage is TRBV19 and J usage is TRBJ2-6; D possibly corresponds to TRBD1 (5 bases). The CDR3 runs 15 residues. The germline V gene encodes CDR1 LNHDA and CDR2 SQIVND (reference sequence). Between the trimmed V and J ends, which lost 7 bases and 0 bases, there was a span of 10 bases.